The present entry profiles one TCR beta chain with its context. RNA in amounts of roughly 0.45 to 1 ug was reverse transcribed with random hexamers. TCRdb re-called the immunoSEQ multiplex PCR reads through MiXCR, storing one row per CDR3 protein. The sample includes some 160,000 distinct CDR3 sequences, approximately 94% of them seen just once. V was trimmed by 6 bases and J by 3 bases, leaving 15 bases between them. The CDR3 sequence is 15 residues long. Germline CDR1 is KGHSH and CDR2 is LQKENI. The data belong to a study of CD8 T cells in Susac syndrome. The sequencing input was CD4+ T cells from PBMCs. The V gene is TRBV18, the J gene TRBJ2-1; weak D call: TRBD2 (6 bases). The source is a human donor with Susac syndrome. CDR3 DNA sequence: TGTGCCAGCTCTCCCCGGGACTCACTCTACAATGAGCAGTTCTTC. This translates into CASSPRDSLYNEQFF.